What follows are 5 T cell receptor beta chains derived from one specimen sequenced in a study of PD-L1 blockade in urothelial cancer. Measured with immunoSEQ multiplex PCR; TCRdb has only the in-frame clones, and not every one. The sample consists of about 76,000 clones, 80% to 90% of them appearing once. The sample was PBMCs, taken around atezolizumab (anti-PD-L1) treatment. These receptors were obtained from a man between 65 and 85 years old with urothelial cancer.

The sample holds one count of this clone. CDR3 bases: TGTGCCTGGAGTAGGGACATCGACACTGAAGCTTTCTTT. As protein: CAWSRDIDTEAFF. The rearrangement uses TRBV30 and TRBJ1-1; TRBD1 is a possible D gene (6 bases). V lost 2 bases to trimming and J lost 3 bases, with 10 bases between them. The germline CDR1 and CDR2 sequences are GTSNPN and SVGIG (reference sequence). The CDR3 has 13 residues.

The V gene is TRBV9, the J gene TRBJ1-2; D is perhaps TRBD1 (6 bases). CDR1 SGDLS and CDR2 YYNGEE come from the germline V gene. The CDR3 is made up of 15 amino acids. The V end lost 3 bases, the J end lost 4 bases, and 16 bases lay between the germline ends. CDR3 coding DNA: TGTGCCAGCAGCGCCCAGCCAGGGGCGGGCTATGGCTACACCTTC. This gives the protein CASSAQPGAGYGYTF.

This clone has only a few counts. The J gene is TRBJ1-3, the V gene TRBV12-5; D unresolved. The germline V gene has CDR1 LGHNT and CDR2 FRNRAP. V was pared by 6 bases and J by 3 bases, with 9 bases between. The CDR3 is 13 residues long. The chain's CDR3 is CASGSLVGNTIYF. In nucleotides, the CDR3 is TGTGCTAGTGGGTCTTTAGTTGGAAACACCATATATTTT.

V gene TRBV9 combines with J gene TRBJ2-6, with a tentative D call TRBD2 (6 bases). Germline V gene lookup returns CDR1 SGDLS and CDR2 YYNGEE. This CDR3 is 18 amino acids long. V was cut by 4 bases and J by 1 base, with 18 bases left in between. The DNA for the CDR3 is TGTGCCAGCAGCTCACGAGGACTAACAAATTCTGGGGCCAACGTCCTGACTTTC. The encoded protein is CASSSRGLTNSGANVLTF.

V usage is TRBV11-2 and J usage is TRBJ1-1, with TRBD1 identical over 11 bases. This CDR3 spans 15 amino acids. In germline, CDR1 is SGHAT, CDR2 FQNNGV. V lost 2 bases, J lost 7 bases, and 6 bases stayed unmatched. The CDR3 loop reads CASSLWTGGIFEAFF. The CDR3 DNA sequence: TGTGCCAGCAGCTTATGGACAGGGGGCATATTTGAAGCTTTCTTT.